This T cell receptor (beta chain) emerged from a study of shared clonotypes between healthy human individuals. For the study at large: The donor pool was made up of two women and a few men aged 18 to 49. Study conclusions and caveats: A limitation of the genetic and exposure-history diversity represented arose from few donors.

Remarks on this clone: Its matching antigen is unknown.

An assay was performed, and its level was deep. Method: immunoSEQ multiplex PCR; TCRdb's copy keeps in-frame clones and lacks some. The table records fewer than 650,000 clones, about 82% of them present only once. The V end lost 1 base, the J end lost 5 bases, and 13 bases lay between the germline ends. Germline lookup yields CDR1 MNHNS and CDR2 SASEGT. The CDR3 is 15 residues long. Each unsorted sample relied on about 94 million PBMCs as its source of genomic DNA. The sequenced material came from PBMCs. The TCR was taken from a woman aged 40 to 50 in good health. Some clones in this sample may be carry-over from other donors' samples. The V call is TRBV6-1, the J call TRBJ2-3; D tentatively fits TRBD1 or TRBD2 (5 bases each). The CDR3 region is CASSEGRGYGDTQYF. DNA for the CDR3: TGTGCCAGCAGTGAAGGTCGGGGCTACGGAGATACGCAGTATTTT.